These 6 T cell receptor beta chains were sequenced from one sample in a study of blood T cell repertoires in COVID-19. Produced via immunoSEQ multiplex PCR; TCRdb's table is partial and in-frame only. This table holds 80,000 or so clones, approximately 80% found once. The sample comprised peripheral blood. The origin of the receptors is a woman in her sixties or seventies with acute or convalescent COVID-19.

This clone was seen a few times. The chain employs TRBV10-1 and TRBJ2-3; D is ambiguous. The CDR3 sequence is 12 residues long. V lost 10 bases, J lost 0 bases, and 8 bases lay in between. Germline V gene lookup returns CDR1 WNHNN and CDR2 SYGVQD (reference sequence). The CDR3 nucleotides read TGCGCCACCTCCCGGAGCACAGATACGCAGTATTTT. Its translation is CATSRSTDTQYF.

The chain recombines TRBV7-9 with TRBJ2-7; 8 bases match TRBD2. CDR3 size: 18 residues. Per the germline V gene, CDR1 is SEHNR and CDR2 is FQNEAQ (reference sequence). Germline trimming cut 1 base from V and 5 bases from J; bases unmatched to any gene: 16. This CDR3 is CASSLGGPSGLLGDEQYF. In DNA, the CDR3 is TGTGCCAGCAGCTTAGGGGGCCCTAGCGGGCTCTTGGGGGACGAGCAGTACTTC.

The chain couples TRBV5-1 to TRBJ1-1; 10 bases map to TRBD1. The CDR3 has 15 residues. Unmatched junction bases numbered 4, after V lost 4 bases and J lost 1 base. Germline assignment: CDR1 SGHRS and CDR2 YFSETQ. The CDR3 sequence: CASSPRQGANTEAFF. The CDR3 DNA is TGCGCCAGCAGCCCAAGACAGGGGGCGAACACTGAAGCTTTCTTT. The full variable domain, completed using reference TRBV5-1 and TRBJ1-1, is KAGVTQTPRYLIKTRGQQVTLSCSPISGHRSVSWYQQTPGQGLQFLFEYFSETQRNKGNFPGRFSGRQFSNSRSEMNVSTLELGDSALYLCASSPRQGANTEAFFGQGTRLTVV.

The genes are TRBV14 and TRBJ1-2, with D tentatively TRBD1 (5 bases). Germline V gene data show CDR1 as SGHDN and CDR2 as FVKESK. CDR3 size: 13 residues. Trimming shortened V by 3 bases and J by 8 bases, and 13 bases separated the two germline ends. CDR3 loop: CASSQGGVFGYTF. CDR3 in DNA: TGTGCCAGCAGCCAGGGGGGAGTTTTCGGCTACACCTTC.

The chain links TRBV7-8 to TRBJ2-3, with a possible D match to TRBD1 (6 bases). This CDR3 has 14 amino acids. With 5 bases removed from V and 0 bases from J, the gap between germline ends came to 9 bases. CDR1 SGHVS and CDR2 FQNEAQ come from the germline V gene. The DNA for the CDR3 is TGTGCCAGCAGCGGGGGCCATAGCACAGATACGCAGTATTTT. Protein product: CASSGGHSTDTQYF.

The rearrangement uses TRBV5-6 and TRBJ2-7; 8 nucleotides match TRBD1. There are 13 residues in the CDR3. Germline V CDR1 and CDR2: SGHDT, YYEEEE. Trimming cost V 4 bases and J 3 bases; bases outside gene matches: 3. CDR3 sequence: CASSRDRNYEQYF. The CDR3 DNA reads TGTGCCAGCAGCCGGGACAGGAACTACGAGCAGTACTTC. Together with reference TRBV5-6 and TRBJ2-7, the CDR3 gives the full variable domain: DAGVTQSPTHLIKTRGQQVTLRCSPKSGHDTVSWYQQALGQGPQFIFQYYEEEERQRGNFPDRFSGHQFPNYSSELNVNALLLGDSALYLCASSRDRNYEQYFGPGTRLTVT.